This T cell receptor (beta chain) was sequenced for a study of cytomegalovirus exposure and HLA in healthy donors. Study background: Of the donors genotyped, about 410 in all, 75% to 85% fell in the Caucasian-associated ancestry cluster. General study points: TCR beta chains numbering more than 150 were designated cytomegalovirus-associated. Near-uniform donor sequencing depth was presumed by presence/absence analyses.

The PCR used 60 Vbeta and 13 Jbeta primers. The protocol was immunoSEQ multiplex PCR, while the TCRdb copy is restricted to in-frame clones and leaves out a portion. Among some 150,000 clones listed, 80% to 90% were seen once. The germline V gene encodes CDR1 SGHNT and CDR2 YENEEA. The CDR3 has 15 residues. The V and J ends lost 1 base and 2 bases respectively, with 10 bases between them. On this clone: Its antigen is as yet unknown.

The specimen was PBMCs. The clonotype originates from a woman between 18 and 29 years old in good health and CMV-seronegative. The V and J genes are TRBV11-3 and TRBJ2-3; D unclear. The CDR3 here is CASSLGQAFTDTQYF. For the CDR3, the DNA is TGTGCCAGCAGCTTAGGCCAGGCGTTCACAGATACGCAGTATTTT.